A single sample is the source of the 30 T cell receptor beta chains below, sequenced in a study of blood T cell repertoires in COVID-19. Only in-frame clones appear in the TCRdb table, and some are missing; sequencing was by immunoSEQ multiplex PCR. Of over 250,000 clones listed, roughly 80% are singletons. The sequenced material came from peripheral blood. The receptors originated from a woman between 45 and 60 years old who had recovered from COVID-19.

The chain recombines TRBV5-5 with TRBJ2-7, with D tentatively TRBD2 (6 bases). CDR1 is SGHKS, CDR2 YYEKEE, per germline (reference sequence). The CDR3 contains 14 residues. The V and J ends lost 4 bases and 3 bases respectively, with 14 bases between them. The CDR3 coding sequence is TGTGCCAGCAGCCAACCGGGACTGAGCTACGAGCAGTACTTC. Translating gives CASSQPGLSYEQYF.

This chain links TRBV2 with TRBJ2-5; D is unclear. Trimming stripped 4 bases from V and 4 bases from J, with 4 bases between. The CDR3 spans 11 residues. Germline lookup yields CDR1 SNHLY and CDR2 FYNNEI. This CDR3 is CASSAGETQYF. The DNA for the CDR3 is TGTGCCAGCAGTGCGGGAGAGACCCAGTACTTC.

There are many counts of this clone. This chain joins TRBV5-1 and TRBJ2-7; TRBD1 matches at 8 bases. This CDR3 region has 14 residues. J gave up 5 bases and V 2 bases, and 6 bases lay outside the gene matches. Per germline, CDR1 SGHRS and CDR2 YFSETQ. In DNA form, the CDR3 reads TGCGCCAGCAGCTTTAATGGACAGGGCAACGAGCAGTACTTC. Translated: CASSFNGQGNEQYF.

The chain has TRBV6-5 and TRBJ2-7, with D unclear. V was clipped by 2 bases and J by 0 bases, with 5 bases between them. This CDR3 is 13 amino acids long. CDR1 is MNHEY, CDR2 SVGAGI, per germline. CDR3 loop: CASSYGLSYEQYF. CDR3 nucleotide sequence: TGTGCCAGCAGTTACGGCCTCTCCTACGAGCAGTACTTC.

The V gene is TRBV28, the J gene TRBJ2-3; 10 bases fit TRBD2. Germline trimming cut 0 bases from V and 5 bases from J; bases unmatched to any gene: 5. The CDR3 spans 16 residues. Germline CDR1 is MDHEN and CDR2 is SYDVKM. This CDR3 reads CASSLWSGGAGDTQYF. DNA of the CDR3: TGTGCCAGCAGTTTATGGAGCGGGGGGGCTGGAGATACGCAGTATTTT.

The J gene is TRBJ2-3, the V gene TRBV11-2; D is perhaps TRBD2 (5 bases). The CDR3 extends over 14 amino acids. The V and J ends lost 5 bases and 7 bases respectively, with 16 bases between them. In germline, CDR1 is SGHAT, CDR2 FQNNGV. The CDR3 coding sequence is TGTGCCAGCAGCCCACCGAGCGGTGCGAATACGCAGTATTTT. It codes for CASSPPSGANTQYF.

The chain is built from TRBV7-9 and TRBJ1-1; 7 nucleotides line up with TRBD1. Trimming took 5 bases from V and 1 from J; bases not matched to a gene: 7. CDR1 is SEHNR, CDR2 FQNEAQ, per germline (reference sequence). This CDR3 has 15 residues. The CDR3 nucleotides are TGTGCCAGCAGCCGACAGGGACGGCAGAACACTGAAGCTTTCTTT. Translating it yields CASSRQGRQNTEAFF.

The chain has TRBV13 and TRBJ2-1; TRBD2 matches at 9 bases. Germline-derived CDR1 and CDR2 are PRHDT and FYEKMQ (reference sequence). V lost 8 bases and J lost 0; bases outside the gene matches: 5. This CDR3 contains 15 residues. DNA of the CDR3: TGTGCCAGCTTAAAAGCGGGGGGCTCCTACAATGAGCAGTTCTTC. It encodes CASLKAGGSYNEQFF. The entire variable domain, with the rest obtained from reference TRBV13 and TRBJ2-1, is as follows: AAGVIQSPRHLIKEKRETATLKCYPIPRHDTVYWYQQGPGQDPQFLISFYEKMQSDKGSIPDRFSAQQFSDYHSELNMSSLELGDSALYFCASLKAGGSYNEQFFGPGTRLTVL.

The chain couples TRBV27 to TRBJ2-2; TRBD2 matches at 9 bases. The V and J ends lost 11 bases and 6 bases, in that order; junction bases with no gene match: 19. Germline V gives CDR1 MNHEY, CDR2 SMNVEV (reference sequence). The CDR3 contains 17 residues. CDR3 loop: CAARRAGGILGAGELFF. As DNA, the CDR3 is TGTGCCGCGAGGCGAGCGGGGGGAATTCTAGGGGCCGGGGAGCTGTTTTTT.

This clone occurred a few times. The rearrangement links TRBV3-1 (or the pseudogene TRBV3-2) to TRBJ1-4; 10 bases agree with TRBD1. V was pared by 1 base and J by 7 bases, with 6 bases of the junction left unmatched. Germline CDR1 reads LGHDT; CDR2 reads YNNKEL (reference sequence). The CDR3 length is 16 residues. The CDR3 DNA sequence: TGTGCCAGCAGCCAAGCCACCGGGACAGGGGCTGAAAAACTGTTTTTT. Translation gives CASSQATGTGAEKLFF.

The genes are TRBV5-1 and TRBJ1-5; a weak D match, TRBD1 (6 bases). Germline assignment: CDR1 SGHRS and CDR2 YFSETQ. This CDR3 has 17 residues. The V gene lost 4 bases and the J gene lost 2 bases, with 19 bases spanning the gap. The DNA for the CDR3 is TGCGCCAGCAGCCAAGTTCCAGGGGCAGGGGGCAATCAGCCCCAGCATTTT. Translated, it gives CASSQVPGAGGNQPQHF.

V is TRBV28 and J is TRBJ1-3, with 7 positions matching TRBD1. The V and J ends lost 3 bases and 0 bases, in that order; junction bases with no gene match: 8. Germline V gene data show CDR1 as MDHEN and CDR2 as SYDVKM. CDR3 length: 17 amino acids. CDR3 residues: CASSLPAGGFSGNTIYF. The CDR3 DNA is TGTGCCAGCAGTTTGCCCGCAGGGGGGTTCTCTGGAAACACCATATATTTT.

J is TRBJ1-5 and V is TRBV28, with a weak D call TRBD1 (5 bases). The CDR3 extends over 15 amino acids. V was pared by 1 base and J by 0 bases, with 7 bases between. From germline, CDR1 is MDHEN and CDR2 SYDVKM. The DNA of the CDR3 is TGTGCCAGCAGTTTATCAGGGTATAGCAATCAGCCCCAGCATTTT. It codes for CASSLSGYSNQPQHF. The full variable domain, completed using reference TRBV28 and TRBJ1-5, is DVKVTQSSRYLVKRTGEKVFLECVQDMDHENMFWYRQDPGLGLRLIYFSYDVKMKEKGDIPEGYSVSREKKERFSLILESASTNQTSMYLCASSLSGYSNQPQHFGDGTRLSIL.

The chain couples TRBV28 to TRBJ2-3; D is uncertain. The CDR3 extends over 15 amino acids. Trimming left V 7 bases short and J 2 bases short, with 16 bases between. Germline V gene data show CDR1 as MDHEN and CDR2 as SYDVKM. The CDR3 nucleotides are TGTGCCAGCAAACGAGGCCCCAGAATCACAGATACGCAGTATTTT. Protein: CASKRGPRITDTQYF.

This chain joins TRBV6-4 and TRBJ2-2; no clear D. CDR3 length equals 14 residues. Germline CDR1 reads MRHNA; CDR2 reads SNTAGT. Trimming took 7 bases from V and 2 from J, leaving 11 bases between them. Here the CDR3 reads CASTLRHNTGELFF. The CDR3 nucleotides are TGTGCCAGCACATTGAGGCATAACACCGGGGAGCTGTTTTTT.

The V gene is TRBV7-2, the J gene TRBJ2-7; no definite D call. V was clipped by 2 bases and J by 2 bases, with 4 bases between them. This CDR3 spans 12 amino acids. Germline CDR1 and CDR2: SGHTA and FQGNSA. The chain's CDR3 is CASSLRAYEQYF. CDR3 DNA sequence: TGTGCCAGCAGCTTACGGGCCTACGAGCAGTACTTC.

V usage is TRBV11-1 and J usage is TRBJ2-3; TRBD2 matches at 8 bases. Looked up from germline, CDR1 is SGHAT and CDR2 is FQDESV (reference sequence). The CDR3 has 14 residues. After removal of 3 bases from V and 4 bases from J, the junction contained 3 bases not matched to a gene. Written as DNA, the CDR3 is TGTGCCAGCAGCTTTTCACTAGCGGCAGATACGCAGTATTTT. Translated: CASSFSLAADTQYF.

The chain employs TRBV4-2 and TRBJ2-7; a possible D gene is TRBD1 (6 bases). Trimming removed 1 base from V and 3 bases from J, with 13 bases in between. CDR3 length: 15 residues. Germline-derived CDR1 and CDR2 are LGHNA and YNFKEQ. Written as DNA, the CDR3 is TGTGCCAGCAGCCAAGCCTTGGGGGCGAGCTACGAGCAGTACTTC. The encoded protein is CASSQALGASYEQYF.

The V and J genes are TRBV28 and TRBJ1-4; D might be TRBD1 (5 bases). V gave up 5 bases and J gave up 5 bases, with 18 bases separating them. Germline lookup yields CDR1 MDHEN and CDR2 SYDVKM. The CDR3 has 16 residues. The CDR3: CASSGGGPAENEKLFF. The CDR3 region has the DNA TGTGCCAGCAGTGGGGGAGGACCAGCGGAAAATGAAAAACTGTTTTTT.

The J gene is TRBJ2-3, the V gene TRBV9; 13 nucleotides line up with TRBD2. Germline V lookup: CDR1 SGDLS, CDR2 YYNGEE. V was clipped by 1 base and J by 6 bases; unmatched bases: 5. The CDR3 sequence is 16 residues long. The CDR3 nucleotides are TGTGCCAGCAGCGTATCTGAGACTAGCGGGAGGGATACGCAGTATTTT. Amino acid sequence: CASSVSETSGRDTQYF.

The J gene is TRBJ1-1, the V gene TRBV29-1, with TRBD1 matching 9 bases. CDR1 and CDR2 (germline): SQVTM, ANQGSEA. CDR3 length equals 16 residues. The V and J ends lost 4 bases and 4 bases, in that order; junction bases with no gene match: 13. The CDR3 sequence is CSVVGIQGARVTEAFF. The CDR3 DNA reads TGCAGCGTTGTCGGAATACAGGGGGCTAGGGTCACTGAAGCTTTCTTT.

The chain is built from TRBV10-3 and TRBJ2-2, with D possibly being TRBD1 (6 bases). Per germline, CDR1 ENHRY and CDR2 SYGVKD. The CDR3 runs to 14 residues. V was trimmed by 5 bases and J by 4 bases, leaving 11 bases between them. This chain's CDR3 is CAISTGWSTGELFF. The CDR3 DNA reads TGTGCCATCAGTACAGGGTGGAGCACCGGGGAGCTGTTTTTT.

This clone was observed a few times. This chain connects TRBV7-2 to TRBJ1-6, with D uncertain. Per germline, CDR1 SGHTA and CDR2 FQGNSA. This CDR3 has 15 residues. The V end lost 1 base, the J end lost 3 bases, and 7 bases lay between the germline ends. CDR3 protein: CASSLGRNYNSPLHF. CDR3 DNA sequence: TGTGCCAGCAGCTTAGGGCGGAACTATAATTCACCCCTCCACTTT. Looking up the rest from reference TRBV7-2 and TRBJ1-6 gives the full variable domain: GAGVSQSPSNKVTEKGKDVELRCDPISGHTALYWYRQSLGQGLEFLIYFQGNSAPDKSGLPSDRFSAERTGGSVSTLTIQRTQQEDSAVYLCASSLGRNYNSPLHFGNGTRLTVT.

Here the CDR3 reads CAWVRDRGSEAFF. The CDR3 DNA follows: TGTGCCTGGGTGCGGGACAGAGGGTCTGAAGCTTTCTTT. The gene calls are TRBV30 and TRBJ1-1, with 7 bases aligning to TRBD1. CDR1 and CDR2 from the germline V gene are GTSNPN and SVGIG (reference sequence). This CDR3 is 13 amino acids long. V was pared by 5 bases and J by 6 bases, with 9 bases of the junction left unmatched.

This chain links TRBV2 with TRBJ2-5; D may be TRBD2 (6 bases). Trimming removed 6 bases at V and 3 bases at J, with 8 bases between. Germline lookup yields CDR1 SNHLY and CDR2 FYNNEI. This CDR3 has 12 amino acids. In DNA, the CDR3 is TGTGCCAGCAGGCGGGGAGAAGAGACCCAGTACTTC. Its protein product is CASRRGEETQYF.

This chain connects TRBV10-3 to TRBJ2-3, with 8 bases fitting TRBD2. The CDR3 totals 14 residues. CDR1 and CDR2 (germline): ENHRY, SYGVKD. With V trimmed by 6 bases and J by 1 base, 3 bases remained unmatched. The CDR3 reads CAIRPLAGTDTQYF. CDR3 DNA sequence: TGTGCCATCAGACCACTAGCGGGCACAGATACGCAGTATTTT.

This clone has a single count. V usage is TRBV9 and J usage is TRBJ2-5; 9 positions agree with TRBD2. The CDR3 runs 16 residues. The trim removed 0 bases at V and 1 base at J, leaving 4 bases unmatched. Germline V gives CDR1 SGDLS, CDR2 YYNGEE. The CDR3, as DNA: TGTGCCAGCAGCGTAGAGGGCGGGAGGGCCCAAGAGACCCAGTACTTC. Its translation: CASSVEGGRAQETQYF.

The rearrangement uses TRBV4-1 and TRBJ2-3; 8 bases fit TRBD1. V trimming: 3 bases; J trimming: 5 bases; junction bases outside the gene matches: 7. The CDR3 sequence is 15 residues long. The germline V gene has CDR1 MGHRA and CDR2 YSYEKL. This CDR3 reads CASSHAGGRGDTQYF. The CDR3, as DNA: TGCGCCAGCAGCCACGCAGGGGGCAGAGGAGATACGCAGTATTTT.

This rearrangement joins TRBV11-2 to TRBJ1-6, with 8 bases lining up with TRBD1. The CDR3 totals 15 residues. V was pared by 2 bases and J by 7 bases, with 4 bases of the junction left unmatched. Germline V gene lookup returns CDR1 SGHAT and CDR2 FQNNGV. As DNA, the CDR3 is TGTGCCAGCAGCTTATCGGACAGGGTCAATTCACCCCTCCACTTT. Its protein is CASSLSDRVNSPLHF.

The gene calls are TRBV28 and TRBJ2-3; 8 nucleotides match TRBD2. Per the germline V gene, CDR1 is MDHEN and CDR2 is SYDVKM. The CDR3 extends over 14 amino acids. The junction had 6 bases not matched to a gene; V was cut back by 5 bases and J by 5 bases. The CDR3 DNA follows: TGTGCCAGCAGTCGACTAGCGAAGGGAGATACGCAGTATTTT. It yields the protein CASSRLAKGDTQYF.